The 30 T cell receptor beta chains below were found in one sample sequenced in a study of blood T cell repertoires in COVID-19. Sequencing used immunoSEQ multiplex PCR; TCRdb keeps in-frame clones, though not all of them. The table lists a few hundred thousand clones, roughly 85% of them singletons, with 5% in the top ten. Sequencing was done on a sample of PBMCs or T cells enriched from blood (not recorded which). The receptors shown here come from a man aged 40-55 years who had been exposed to COVID-19.

The chain has TRBV18 and TRBJ1-5; TRBD1 matches at 8 bases. Germline-derived CDR1 and CDR2 are KGHSH and LQKENI. Germline trimming cut 2 bases from V and 4 bases from J; bases unmatched to any gene: 4. CDR3 length equals 15 residues. The CDR3: CASSPGTGINQPQHF. The CDR3 bases are TGTGCCAGCTCACCAGGGACAGGTATAAATCAGCCCCAGCATTTT.

The chain combines TRBV4-1 with TRBJ2-3, with 8 bases matching TRBD2. V was clipped by 0 bases and J by 4 bases; unmatched bases: 12. This CDR3 comprises 18 residues. Germline V CDR1 and CDR2: MGHRA, YSYEKL. The CDR3 here is CASSQEWGRSGSADTQYF. The CDR3 nucleotides read TGCGCCAGCAGCCAAGAATGGGGGAGGAGCGGGAGTGCAGATACGCAGTATTTT.

V and J are TRBV7-9 and TRBJ1-2, with D hard to call. This CDR3 is 14 amino acids long. Per the germline V gene, CDR1 is SEHNR and CDR2 is FQNEAQ (reference sequence). Trimming removed 3 bases from V and 1 base from J, with 9 bases in between. The CDR3 coding sequence is TGTGCCAGCAGCTTTGTGGGCAGTAACTATGGCTACACCTTC. It is translated as CASSFVGSNYGYTF.

The V gene is TRBV19, the J gene TRBJ2-1; 8 bases match TRBD1. From germline, CDR1 is LNHDA and CDR2 SQIVND (reference sequence). J was trimmed by 2 bases and V by 10 bases; bases with no gene match: 7. The CDR3 extends over 14 amino acids. This chain's CDR3 is CATDDRGAYNEQFF. CDR3 DNA sequence: TGTGCCACCGATGACAGGGGCGCCTACAATGAGCAGTTCTTC.

The chain carries TRBV7-9 and TRBJ1-4, with 9 bases that match TRBD1. Germline CDR1 and CDR2: SEHNR and FQNEAQ (reference sequence). V dropped 5 bases and J dropped 0; count of bases not matched to a gene: 4. This CDR3 has 16 residues. CDR3 loop: CASSPDRGTTNEKLFF. Here the CDR3 DNA reads TGTGCCAGCAGCCCGGACAGGGGAACAACTAATGAAAAACTGTTTTTT.

V usage is TRBV7-2 and J usage is TRBJ1-5; D is undetermined. V was clipped by 5 bases and J by 7 bases, with 21 bases between them. From germline, CDR1 is SGHTA and CDR2 FQGNSA. CDR3 length: 16 residues. The CDR3 is CASSPLGVRIGQPQHF. The CDR3 DNA follows: TGTGCCAGCAGCCCACTAGGTGTCCGGATAGGGCAGCCCCAGCATTTT. The full variable domain, its missing parts supplied by reference TRBV7-2 and TRBJ1-5, is GAGVSQSPSNKVTEKGKDVELRCDPISGHTALYWYRQSLGQGLEFLIYFQGNSAPDKSGLPSDRFSAERTGGSVSTLTIQRTQQEDSAVYLCASSPLGVRIGQPQHFGDGTRLSIL.

The V and J genes are TRBV6-5 and TRBJ1-2, with a tentative D call TRBD1 (5 bases). The germline V gene encodes CDR1 MNHEY and CDR2 SVGAGI. The ends were cut back, 4 bases at V and 5 bases at J, with 14 bases in the middle. This CDR3 has 14 residues. This CDR3 reads CASSSSGGSYGYTF. CDR3 nucleotide sequence: TGTGCCAGCAGTTCCTCCGGGGGTTCTTATGGCTACACCTTC.

V and J are TRBV18 and TRBJ2-3; D possibly corresponds to TRBD1 (6 bases). This CDR3 has 16 amino acids. Germline V lookup: CDR1 KGHSH, CDR2 LQKENI. The germline V and J ends were trimmed by 0 bases and 0 bases, with 10 bases remaining between them. CDR3 sequence: CASSPPMGTSTDTQYF. CDR3 DNA sequence: TGTGCCAGCTCACCACCGATGGGGACAAGCACAGATACGCAGTATTTT. The whole variable domain, filled in from reference TRBV18 and TRBJ2-3, reads NAGVMQNPRHLVRRRGQEARLRCSPMKGHSHVYWYRQLPEEGLKFMVYLQKENIIDESGMPKERFSAEFPKEGPSILRIQQVVRGDSAAYFCASSPPMGTSTDTQYFGPGTRLTVL.

This sequence joins TRBV2 and TRBJ2-7; TRBD2 might be the D (6 bases). CDR1 and CDR2 (germline): SNHLY, FYNNEI. The CDR3 runs 14 residues. Trimming left V 7 bases short and J 5 bases short, with 18 bases between. The CDR3 nucleotides read TGTGCCAGCACCCAACGGAGGGTATCCCACGAGCAGTACTTC. This sequence encodes CASTQRRVSHEQYF.

The rearrangement links TRBV5-1 to TRBJ2-1; D ambiguous. The CDR3 runs 12 residues. Germline CDR1 is SGHRS and CDR2 is YFSETQ. Trimming removed 3 bases at V and 12 bases at J, with 13 bases between. For the CDR3, the DNA is TGCGCCAGCAGCTCCGACTCTATAGTGCAGTTCTTC. Amino acid sequence: CASSSDSIVQFF.

The chain joins TRBV27 to TRBJ1-6, with unresolved D. The V gene's germline CDR1 is MNHEY and CDR2 SMNVEV (reference sequence). Trimming took 6 bases from V and 9 from J, leaving 12 bases between them. This CDR3 spans 13 amino acids. The CDR3 loop reads CASSAYHVSPLHF. CDR3 nucleotide sequence: TGTGCCAGCAGCGCCTACCACGTTTCACCCCTCCACTTT.

The chain recombines TRBV15 with TRBJ1-5; tentative D call: TRBD1 (5 bases). CDR3 length: 15 amino acids. The V gene lost 0 bases and the J gene lost 4 bases, with 10 bases spanning the gap. CDR1 is LNHNV and CDR2 is YYDKDF in the germline V gene (reference sequence). The CDR3 coding sequence is TGTGCCACCAGCAGAGACATGGGGCAGAATCAGCCCCAGCATTTT. Translation: CATSRDMGQNQPQHF.

The chain employs TRBV12-5 and TRBJ2-6; D is ambiguous. V shed 3 bases and J shed 0 bases, with 6 bases lying between them. The CDR3 covers 15 residues. Germline V lookup: CDR1 LGHNT, CDR2 FRNRAP. The CDR3 DNA reads TGTGCTAGTGGTTTTTTCCTCTCTGGGGCCAACGTCCTGACTTTC. It specifies CASGFFLSGANVLTF.

The chain is built from TRBV5-1 and TRBJ1-1; D might be TRBD1 (5 bases). Trimming took 4 bases from V and 7 from J, leaving 8 bases between them. Germline loops: CDR1 SGHRS, CDR2 YFSETQ. The CDR3 runs to 11 residues. The CDR3, as DNA: TGCGCCAGCAGCCCACAGGTTGAAGCTTTCTTT. This translates into CASSPQVEAFF.

This clone was observed a single time. The gene calls are TRBV9 and TRBJ2-6; 7 nucleotides agree with TRBD1. Losses at the gene ends were 3 bases for V and 4 bases for J; bases not matched to a gene: 7. Germline CDR1 is SGDLS and CDR2 is YYNGEE. The CDR3 loop spans 16 amino acids. The CDR3: CASSDSQGPGANVLTF. The CDR3 DNA reads as TGTGCCAGCAGCGACTCACAGGGGCCCGGGGCCAACGTCCTGACTTTC. The full variable domain, with the rest looked up from reference TRBV9 and TRBJ2-6, is DSGVTQTPKHLITATGQRVTLRCSPRSGDLSVYWYQQSLDQGLQFLIQYYNGEERAKGNILERFSAQQFPDLHSELNLSSLELGDSALYFCASSDSQGPGANVLTFGAGSRLTVL.

The rearrangement uses TRBV28 and TRBJ2-1, with D possibly being TRBD2 (5 bases). The CDR3 has 14 amino acids. V was pared by 8 bases and J by 7 bases, with 18 bases between. The V gene's germline CDR1 is MDHEN and CDR2 SYDVKM. The CDR3 is CASARSATGNEQFF. In nucleotides, the CDR3 is TGTGCCAGCGCTCGGAGTGCCACGGGGAATGAGCAGTTCTTC.

J is TRBJ2-1 and V is TRBV30; TRBD2 agrees at 16 bases. Germline-derived CDR1 and CDR2 are GTSNPN and SVGIG (reference sequence). The trim removed 0 bases at V and 8 bases at J, leaving 4 bases unmatched. The CDR3 runs to 16 residues. For the CDR3, the DNA is TGTGCCTGGAGTGTATGGGGACTAGCGGGAGGGTATGAGCAGTTCTTC. It encodes CAWSVWGLAGGYEQFF.

The chain uses TRBV24-1 and TRBJ2-1; TRBD2 agrees at 11 bases. CDR1 and CDR2 (germline): KGHDR, SFDVKD. With 4 bases clipped from V and 4 bases from J, the junction kept 17 bases outside the gene matches. The CDR3 runs 20 residues. The CDR3 nucleotides read TGTGCCACCAGTGAAAGACCGGGTCGGGGATTAGCGGGAGGGTACAATGAGCAGTTCTTC. Its translation: CATSERPGRGLAGGYNEQFF.

This sequence joins TRBV10-3 and TRBJ2-2; a weak D match, TRBD1 (6 bases). The CDR3 is 13 amino acids. Germline lookup yields CDR1 ENHRY and CDR2 SYGVKD. V was trimmed by 6 bases and J by 6 bases, leaving 11 bases between them. The chain's CDR3 is CAISKDSPGELFF. CDR3 nucleotides: TGTGCCATCAGCAAGGACAGTCCCGGGGAGCTGTTTTTT.

The chain employs TRBV4-2 and TRBJ1-6, with unresolved D. This CDR3 has 16 amino acids. CDR1 is LGHNA and CDR2 is YNFKEQ in the germline V gene. The V end lost 6 bases, the J end lost 6 bases, and 18 bases lay between the germline ends. The CDR3 DNA reads as TGTGCCAGCAGAGGTACAGCCGTCCGAGCTAATTCACCCCTCCACTTT. Translation: CASRGTAVRANSPLHF.

This clone has a single count. The V call is TRBV6-1, the J call TRBJ2-5, with D possibly being TRBD2 (5 bases). V lost 3 bases to trimming and J lost 4 bases, with 15 bases between them. CDR1 is MNHNS, CDR2 SASEGT, per germline. The CDR3 runs 15 residues. The CDR3 DNA reads as TGTGCCAGCAGTGACCGAGGGTCCTTTGGAGAGACCCAGTACTTC. Translation gives CASSDRGSFGETQYF.

The rearrangement joins TRBV9 to TRBJ2-1; tentative D call: TRBD2 (5 bases). The length of the CDR3 is 15 residues. Deletions cut 2 bases from V and 2 bases from J, with 11 bases between. Germline V lookup: CDR1 SGDLS, CDR2 YYNGEE. The CDR3 DNA reads as TGTGCCAGCAGCGTGAGGCTGACTACCTACAATGAGCAGTTCTTC. Its protein product is CASSVRLTTYNEQFF.

The V and J genes are TRBV6-5 and TRBJ2-5; 8 bases agree with TRBD1. This CDR3 has 14 amino acids. With V trimmed by 7 bases and J by 5 bases, 9 bases remained unmatched. The germline V gene encodes CDR1 MNHEY and CDR2 SVGAGI. Written as DNA, the CDR3 is TGTGCCAGCATGAGGCAGGGGGCGCGCGAGACCCAGTACTTC. Its protein product is CASMRQGARETQYF.

The V call is TRBV5-6, the J call TRBJ1-1, with a possible D match to TRBD1 (5 bases). Germline V gene lookup returns CDR1 SGHDT and CDR2 YYEEEE. Trimming pared 7 bases from V and 4 bases from J, leaving 26 bases between. The length of the CDR3 is 17 residues. The CDR3 coding sequence is TGTGCCAGCCACCCTCGGTTGGAGGGGAGACAAACCACTGAAGCTTTCTTT. It specifies CASHPRLEGRQTTEAFF.

V usage is TRBV5-8 and J usage is TRBJ1-3; D gene ambiguous. Germline CDR1 SGHTS, CDR2 YDEGEE. There are 13 residues in the CDR3. V gave up 5 bases and J gave up 0 bases, with 6 bases separating them. CDR3 region: CASSRLSGNTIYF. In DNA, the CDR3 is TGTGCCAGCAGTAGACTCTCTGGAAACACCATATATTTT.

There are a few counts of this clone. This CDR3 is CASNRGYQPQHF. For the CDR3, the DNA is TGTGCCAGCAACCGGGGTTATCAGCCCCAGCATTTT. The chain uses TRBV2 and TRBJ1-5; D ambiguous. CDR3 length: 12 amino acids. Trimming took off 7 bases at V and 5 bases at J, with 9 bases between the two ends. The germline V gene encodes CDR1 SNHLY and CDR2 FYNNEI.

The chain is built from TRBV12-5 and TRBJ2-3, with 10 bases fitting TRBD2. This CDR3 is 17 amino acids long. The trim removed 0 bases at V and 5 bases at J, leaving 8 bases unmatched. Germline lookup yields CDR1 LGHNT and CDR2 FRNRAP. Here the CDR3 reads CASGLVLASGRLDTQYF. In DNA form, the CDR3 reads TGTGCTAGTGGTTTGGTACTGGCTAGCGGGAGATTAGATACGCAGTATTTT.

The chain is built from TRBV15 and TRBJ1-2, with D hard to call. Germline V gene lookup returns CDR1 LNHNV and CDR2 YYDKDF (reference sequence). This CDR3 spans 15 amino acids. V was pared by 0 bases and J by 4 bases, with 12 bases between. DNA for the CDR3: TGTGCCACCAGCAGAGACAGGTCATCCAGCTATGGCTACACCTTC. As protein: CATSRDRSSSYGYTF.

The CDR3 here is CASTLINQPQHF. The CDR3 DNA reads TGTGCCAGCACCCTAATTAATCAGCCCCAGCATTTT. V gene TRBV28 combines with J gene TRBJ1-5; D unclear. Germline CDR1 is MDHEN and CDR2 is SYDVKM. Trimming took 7 bases from V and 4 from J, leaving 8 bases between them. This CDR3 spans 12 amino acids.

The chain is built from TRBV5-1 and TRBJ1-2, with 7 bases matching TRBD1. The V gene end was trimmed by 6 bases and the J gene end by 7 bases; junction bases not matched to a gene: 9. The CDR3 is 13 amino acids. Germline V gives CDR1 SGHRS, CDR2 YFSETQ. CDR3 in amino acids: CASTQGVYAGYTF. In nucleotides, the CDR3 is TGCGCCAGCACCCAGGGGGTATATGCTGGCTACACCTTC.